What follows are 20 T cell receptor beta chains derived from one specimen sequenced in a study of blood T cell repertoires in COVID-19. Only in-frame clones appear in the TCRdb table, and some are missing; sequencing was by immunoSEQ multiplex PCR. The table has around 250,000 clones, more than 75% seen once. The sequencing input was PBMCs or T cells enriched from blood (not recorded which). These receptors all stem from a woman between 50 and 59 years old who had recovered from COVID-19.

This clone was recorded once. The chain carries TRBV5-6 and TRBJ1-5; TRBD1 matches 11 bases. The CDR3 loop spans 15 amino acids. The germline V gene has CDR1 SGHDT and CDR2 YYEEEE. The V gene end was trimmed by 5 bases and the J gene end by 6 bases; junction bases not matched to a gene: 7. The DNA for the CDR3 is TGTGCCAGCAGTCCGGGACAGGGGGGTTTTCAGCCCCAGCATTTT. Encoded protein: CASSPGQGGFQPQHF. The variable domain in full, completed from reference TRBV5-6 and TRBJ1-5, reads DAGVTQSPTHLIKTRGQQVTLRCSPKSGHDTVSWYQQALGQGPQFIFQYYEEEERQRGNFPDRFSGHQFPNYSSELNVNALLLGDSALYLCASSPGQGGFQPQHFGDGTRLSIL.

This chain connects TRBV6-5 to TRBJ2-2; TRBD2 might be the D (5 bases). The CDR3 is 14 amino acids. Trimming removed 6 bases at V and 4 bases at J, with 12 bases between. Germline assignment: CDR1 MNHEY and CDR2 SVGAGI. CDR3 region: CASRPSGATGELFF. The CDR3 nucleotides read TGTGCCAGCAGGCCCAGCGGAGCCACCGGGGAGCTGTTTTTT.

The gene calls are TRBV6-5 and TRBJ1-2, with 11 bases matching TRBD1. Germline V gene data show CDR1 as MNHEY and CDR2 as SVGAGI. The ends lost 1 base at V and 4 bases at J; junction bases unmatched: 2. The CDR3 consists of 15 residues. CDR3 in DNA: TGTGCCAGCAGTTACTTCGGGACAGGGGGCTATGGCTACACCTTC. It specifies CASSYFGTGGYGYTF.

The genes are TRBV19 and TRBJ2-3, with D possibly being TRBD2 (6 bases). Trimming left V 4 bases short and J 1 base short, with 9 bases between. CDR1 and CDR2 (germline): LNHDA, SQIVND (reference sequence). CDR3 length equals 14 residues. DNA for the CDR3: TGTGCCAGTAGTAAACCGGGGGGCACAGATACGCAGTATTTT. Its translation is CASSKPGGTDTQYF.

The rearrangement joins TRBV12-5 to TRBJ2-1, with 13 bases identical to TRBD2. V lost 4 bases and J lost 8; bases outside the gene matches: 8. In germline, CDR1 is LGHNT, CDR2 FRNRAP. The CDR3 covers 16 residues. The CDR3, as DNA: TGTGCTAGTGGTTCCGGCCGGACTAGCGGGAGCGATGAGCAGTTCTTC. Translated: CASGSGRTSGSDEQFF.

The chain has TRBV5-4 and TRBJ2-1, with D tentatively TRBD2 (5 bases). The ends were cut back, 4 bases at V and 8 bases at J, with 10 bases in the middle. Germline V lookup: CDR1 SGHNT, CDR2 YYREEE (reference sequence). The CDR3 sequence is 12 residues long. The CDR3 is CASSVEEDEQFF. The CDR3 nucleotides read TGTGCCAGCAGCGTCGAGGAGGATGAGCAGTTCTTC.

The V call is TRBV12-3 or TRBV12-4, the J call TRBJ2-7; 8 bases fit TRBD1. V lost 4 bases and J lost 11; bases outside the gene matches: 7. CDR3 length: 12 amino acids. CDR3 protein: CASSSRGTGEYF. The CDR3 DNA sequence: TGTGCCAGCAGTTCTAGAGGGACAGGAGAGTACTTC.

The rearrangement uses TRBV7-2 and TRBJ2-5; TRBD1 agrees at 9 bases. V lost 5 bases and J lost 2; bases outside the gene matches: 9. The germline V gene encodes CDR1 SGHTA and CDR2 FQGNSA. This CDR3 region has 16 residues. The CDR3 bases are TGTGCCAGCAGCAATACAGGGGGCGCGTATCAAGAGACCCAGTACTTC. Translating gives CASSNTGGAYQETQYF.

In its sample, this clone was seen once. The rearrangement uses TRBV28 and TRBJ1-1, with 7 bases matching TRBD1. Germline CDR1 is MDHEN and CDR2 is SYDVKM. J lost 7 bases, V lost 6 bases, and 17 bases had no gene match. The CDR3 totals 16 residues. CDR3 in DNA: TGTGCCAGCAGCTTCTCCATGACCGGGACAGCTTATGAAGCTTTCTTT. Translated: CASSFSMTGTAYEAFF.

CDR3 in DNA: TGCGCCAGCAGCTTGGTAGTGGGCCTAGCGAAATACAATGAGCAGTTCTTC. This encodes CASSLVVGLAKYNEQFF. The rearrangement joins TRBV5-1 to TRBJ2-1; a possible D gene is TRBD2 (6 bases). Germline CDR1 reads SGHRS; CDR2 reads YFSETQ. CDR3 length equals 17 residues. Trimming took 0 bases from V and 4 from J, leaving 17 bases between them.

This chain links TRBV9 with TRBJ2-3, with 9 bases that match TRBD2. Germline lookup yields CDR1 SGDLS and CDR2 YYNGEE. The CDR3 covers 16 residues. Unmatched junction bases numbered 6, after V lost 3 bases and J lost 1 base. The CDR3 here is CASSDMIAGGTDTQYF. The CDR3 coding sequence is TGTGCCAGCAGCGACATGATAGCGGGAGGCACAGATACGCAGTATTTT.

The gene calls are TRBV12-3 or TRBV12-4 and TRBJ1-1; D is uncertain. The CDR3 consists of 13 residues. Trimming shortened V by 4 bases and J by 7 bases, and 13 bases separated the two germline ends. CDR3 loop: CASSWQALNEAFF. CDR3 bases: TGTGCCAGCAGTTGGCAGGCTCTGAATGAAGCTTTCTTT.

The rearrangement uses TRBV4-3 and TRBJ1-5; D call uncertain. Trimming took off 0 bases at V and 14 bases at J, with 14 bases between the two ends. CDR1 is LGHNA and CDR2 is YSLEER in the germline V gene. This CDR3 comprises 13 residues. This CDR3 is CASSQDLGGFEHF. The CDR3 DNA reads TGCGCCAGCAGCCAAGATCTCGGAGGTTTTGAGCATTTT.

The CDR3 DNA reads TGTGCCAGCAGCACGGGACTAGCCCAGATCGGGACCCAGTACTTC. Amino acids: CASSTGLAQIGTQYF. This chain joins TRBV7-2 and TRBJ2-5, with 9 bases aligning to TRBD2. Germline V gene data show CDR1 as SGHTA and CDR2 as FQGNSA. The CDR3 length is 15 residues. V lost 5 bases to trimming and J lost 7 bases; unmatched junction nucleotides: 11.

The chain couples TRBV2 to TRBJ2-1; 8 nucleotides align to TRBD2. The CDR3 covers 16 residues. V lost 0 bases, J lost 4 bases, and 5 bases stayed unmatched. Germline V lookup: CDR1 SNHLY, CDR2 FYNNEI. DNA of the CDR3: TGTGCCAGCAGTGAAGCTCGATCTAGCGGGTACAATGAGCAGTTCTTC. Translation: CASSEARSSGYNEQFF.

The genes are TRBV5-1 and TRBJ1-2, with 7 nucleotides matching TRBD1. With V trimmed by 4 bases and J by 2 bases, 5 bases remained unmatched. The germline V gene encodes CDR1 SGHRS and CDR2 YFSETQ. This CDR3 is built from 14 residues. The CDR3 region has the DNA TGCGCCAGCAGCGATCCGGGACAGAACTATGGCTACACCTTC. Translation: CASSDPGQNYGYTF.

J is TRBJ2-7 and V is TRBV27, with 9 bases aligning to TRBD1. CDR3 length: 12 amino acids. Germline CDR1 reads MNHEY; CDR2 reads SMNVEV (reference sequence). V dropped 8 bases and J dropped 3; count of bases not matched to a gene: 2. The CDR3 DNA is TGTGCCAGCCGACAGGGGGGCTACGAGCAGTACTTC. This gives the protein CASRQGGYEQYF.

The gene calls are TRBV6-6 and TRBJ1-2; TRBD1 aligns across 8 bases. V lost 1 base and J lost 4; bases outside the gene matches: 5. CDR3 length: 15 amino acids. Germline V gene data show CDR1 as MNHNY and CDR2 as SVGAGI (reference sequence). The chain's CDR3 is CASSYWQGAAYGYTF. CDR3 sequence (DNA): TGTGCCAGCAGTTACTGGCAGGGGGCGGCCTATGGCTACACCTTC.

The table lists this clone with a count of one. The chain uses TRBV24-1 and TRBJ1-6; D gene unclear. The V gene lost 7 bases and the J gene lost 2 bases, with 14 bases spanning the gap. Germline values: CDR1 KGHDR, CDR2 SFDVKD. This CDR3 has 16 amino acids. The CDR3 DNA sequence: TGTGCCACCAGGCCCCTTCAGACACCCTATAATTCACCCCTCCACTTT. It codes for CATRPLQTPYNSPLHF.

This clone has just one count. This rearrangement joins TRBV27 to TRBJ1-1; D possibly corresponds to TRBD1 (5 bases). V was trimmed by 0 bases and J by 1 base, leaving 6 bases between them. The germline gives CDR1 MNHEY, CDR2 SMNVEV (reference sequence). The CDR3 has 14 residues. The CDR3 sequence is CASSLSGGNTEAFF. For the CDR3, the DNA is TGTGCCAGCAGTTTATCGGGGGGGAACACTGAAGCTTTCTTT.